The next 10 T cell receptor beta chains were all read from a single sample in a study of alternative splicing in chronic myeloid leukemia remission (dated by TCRdb to about 2020). Libraries were built with bulk RNA-seq. The instrument was an Illumina HiSeq 2500. The TruSeq Stranded RNA sample prep kit was used to generate libraries of poly-A-enriched mRNA from an input of roughly 1 ug total RNA. TCRdb reprocessed the reads into one record per CDR3 protein sequence, lacking DNA. In all, the sample holds several hundred distinct CDR3 sequences, and roughly 96% of those were seen once. Roughly 14% of the sample belongs to the ten largest clones. The sequenced sample consisted of PBMCs. The receptors originated from a person aged 25-55 years in good health.

This CDR3 reads CASRPVGPLGYEQYF. The V and J genes are TRBV27 and TRBJ2-7; TCRdb outputs TRBD2, but without DNA this stays unchecked. Germline V gene lookup returns CDR1 MNHEY and CDR2 SMNVEV (reference sequence). This CDR3 region has 15 residues.

The rearrangement uses TRBV5-1 and TRBJ2-3; TCRdb's D call of TRBD2 is untestable without DNA. From germline, CDR1 is SGHRS and CDR2 YFSETQ. CDR3 length: 15 residues. The CDR3 is CASSRDEGRADTQYF.

This chain joins TRBV29-1 and TRBJ2-7; TCRdb returns TRBD2, unconfirmable since there is no DNA. The CDR3 has 15 residues. Germline V gene lookup returns CDR1 SQVTM and CDR2 ANQGSEA. CDR3 loop: CSVLPGAGSSYEQYF.

This chain links TRBV12-3 or TRBV12-4 with TRBJ2-3; TCRdb designates TRBD2, a call that cannot be tested without DNA. CDR3 size: 15 residues. CDR3: CASSARGGATDTQYF.

This chain connects TRBV12-3 or TRBV12-4 to TRBJ2-3; TCRdb's D call, TRBD2, is unchecked because there is no DNA. The CDR3 totals 15 residues. This CDR3 is CASRPRGAGTDTQYF.

This chain connects TRBV20-1 to TRBJ1-4. The V gene's germline CDR1 is DFQATT and CDR2 SNEGSKA (reference sequence). This CDR3 contains 14 residues. Here the CDR3 reads CSARGADLNEKLFF.

The V and J genes are TRBV9 and TRBJ2-1; the TCRdb D gene call, TRBD2, has no DNA to confirm it. Germline CDR1 SGDLS, CDR2 YYNGEE. The CDR3 extends over 14 amino acids. The CDR3 sequence: CASSVALGENEQFF.

The genes are TRBV30 and TRBJ1-2. CDR3 length: 11 amino acids. Germline V gives CDR1 GTSNPN, CDR2 SVGIG (reference sequence). The CDR3 sequence is CAWTEAYGYTF.

This rearrangement joins TRBV7-9 to TRBJ1-6. The CDR3 spans 14 residues. Germline V gene data show CDR1 as SEHNR and CDR2 as FQNEAQ (reference sequence). The CDR3 spells CASRLDQAKSPLHF.

The chain couples TRBV5-1 to TRBJ2-3; TCRdb gives TRBD2 as the D gene, but with no DNA this cannot be confirmed. Germline CDR1 SGHRS, CDR2 YFSETQ. The CDR3 sequence is 15 residues long. CDR3 loop: CASSPGLAGTDTQYF.